Detailed here is one TCR beta chain. As yet, its antigen is unknown. The sample belongs to a study of T cell repertoires in cytomegalovirus infection. Study background: The study used recently identified HLA-C-restricted and well-studied HLA-B-restricted CMV epitopes. Public TCR beta signatures provided an indication of both CMV infection and a matching HLA type.

TCRdb fed the reads into MiXCR, producing one record per CDR3 protein. The sample lists 700,000 to 950,000 distinct CDR3 sequences, approximately 29% occurring once. Study findings and constraints: Cumulative public TCR beta family frequency identified carriers of CMV plus the relevant HLA.

Deletions cut 2 bases from V and 0 bases from J, with 13 bases between. CDR1 SGHKS and CDR2 YYEKEE come from the germline V gene (reference sequence). CDR3 length: 16 residues. The receptor was derived from a human donor in good health (CMV status not recorded). Some clones in this sample may be carry-over from other donors' samples. Sequences were derived from cultured CD8+ T cells from PBMCs, sampled from culture after CMV antigen stimulation. The genes are TRBV5-5 and TRBJ2-3; D is ambiguous. This chain's CDR3 is CASSLYMTSSTDTQYF. The DNA of the CDR3 is TGTGCCAGCAGCTTATACATGACTTCTAGCACAGATACGCAGTATTTT. The complete variable domain, with remaining parts taken from reference TRBV5-5 and TRBJ2-3, reads DAGVTQSPTHLIKTRGQQVTLRCSPISGHKSVSWYQQVLGQGPQFIFQYYEKEERGRGNFPDRFSARQFPNYSSELNVNALLLGDSALYLCASSLYMTSSTDTQYFGPGTRLTVL.